This T cell receptor (beta chain) derives from a study of blood T cell repertoires in COVID-19. For the study at large: The United States, Italy and Spain supplied acute and convalescent COVID-19 samples.

Sequenced by immunoSEQ multiplex PCR; TCRdb stores in-frame clones only, minus some. The sample records 200,000 to 250,000 clones, around 90% being singletons. The sample comprised peripheral blood. The source of this sequence is a young woman who had recovered from COVID-19.

As DNA, the CDR3 is TGTGCCACAAGACACTCAACTAATGAAAAACTGTTTTTT. Translated, it gives CATRHSTNEKLFF. V usage is TRBV2 and J usage is TRBJ1-4; D remains unclear. The CDR3 is 13 residues long. Trimming shortened V by 10 bases and J by 0 bases, and 9 bases separated the two germline ends. Germline assignment: CDR1 SNHLY and CDR2 FYNNEI.